What follows are 20 T cell receptor beta chains derived from one specimen sequenced in a study of T cells expressing NK-cell markers. TCRdb reprocessed the 5' RACE reads, with one entry per CDR3 protein and no DNA. The repertoire table contains about 160,000 distinct CDR3 sequences. The sample comprised blood T cells: a sorted CD56 or NKG2C T cell subset, CD4+ or CD8+ T cells, or bulk PBMC T cells (not recorded which). The source of these receptors is a man aged 18-70 years in good health.

The chain carries TRBV11-2 and TRBJ2-1; without DNA, the TCRdb call of TRBD2 cannot be checked. The CDR3 runs 17 residues. Looked up from germline, CDR1 is SGHAT and CDR2 is FQNNGV. The CDR3 spells CASSLDRGGASISEQFF.

The V and J genes are TRBV11-1 and TRBJ2-7. This CDR3 region has 15 residues. Germline-derived CDR1 and CDR2 are SGHAT and FQDESV (reference sequence). CDR3 sequence reads: CASSSDPTGSYEQYF.

The genes are TRBV10-3 and TRBJ2-7. Germline lookup yields CDR1 ENHRY and CDR2 SYGVKD. This CDR3 has 17 residues. The CDR3: CAISESFTGQETYEQYF.

J is TRBJ2-5 and V is TRBV7-9; TCRdb lists TRBD1, though no DNA is available to test this call. The CDR3 is 15 amino acids. Germline assignment: CDR1 SEHNR and CDR2 FQNEAQ (reference sequence). The chain's CDR3 is CASSFRDQEQETQYF.

J is TRBJ2-3 and V is TRBV27; TCRdb indicates TRBD2, and absent DNA this call remains unverified. The germline CDR1 and CDR2 sequences are MNHEY and SMNVEV (reference sequence). This CDR3 comprises 13 residues. This CDR3 reads CASRGLAGYTQYF.

V and J are TRBV2 and TRBJ2-1; lacking DNA, the TRBD2 call made by TCRdb goes unchecked. This CDR3 is 15 amino acids long. The germline V gene has CDR1 SNHLY and CDR2 FYNNEI. CDR3 in amino acids: CASSLGLVSFNEQFF.

V and J are TRBV11-3 and TRBJ2-1; TCRdb selects TRBD1, and the lack of DNA leaves this call unchecked. This CDR3 is built from 15 residues. Germline V gene sequence: CDR1 SGHNT, CDR2 YENEEA. The CDR3 here is CASSSEGGIGSEQFF.

This chain connects TRBV20-1 to TRBJ1-2; without DNA, the TCRdb call of TRBD1 cannot be checked. Germline-derived CDR1 and CDR2 are DFQATT and SNEGSKA (reference sequence). CDR3 length: 13 amino acids. The chain's CDR3 is CSARGDRDYGYTF.

V is TRBV5-6 and J is TRBJ1-2; the TCRdb call, TRBD1, lacks DNA for checking. The CDR3 contains 15 residues. CDR1 is SGHDT and CDR2 is YYEEEE in the germline V gene. The CDR3 sequence is CASSWGTGGVDGYTF.

The V call is TRBV5-1, the J call TRBJ2-1. Germline values: CDR1 SGHRS, CDR2 YFSETQ. The CDR3 is 13 residues long. This CDR3 reads CASSLATYNEQFF.

The chain combines TRBV7-8 with TRBJ1-4; lacking DNA, the TRBD1 call made by TCRdb goes unchecked. Germline assignment: CDR1 SGHVS and CDR2 FQNEAQ. This CDR3 comprises 15 residues. The chain's CDR3 is CASSPETGVPEKLFF.

The chain joins TRBV29-1 to TRBJ2-1. The CDR3 runs to 13 residues. CDR1 is SQVTM, CDR2 ANQGSEA, per germline. The CDR3 loop reads CSSITPSYNEQFF.

The chain recombines TRBV3-1 with TRBJ2-3. CDR1 and CDR2 (germline): LGHDT, YNNKEL (reference sequence). The CDR3 consists of 14 residues. CDR3 in amino acids: CASTDYDGTDTQYF.

The chain employs TRBV28 and TRBJ2-7; TCRdb proposes TRBD2, but this gene call is untestable without DNA. CDR1 and CDR2 from the germline V gene are MDHEN and SYDVKM. The CDR3 spans 14 residues. The CDR3 reads CASSPLAESYEQYF.

The CDR3 loop reads CASSWGTGGELFF. This sequence joins TRBV6-6 and TRBJ2-2; the D call from TCRdb, TRBD1, cannot be confirmed without DNA. Germline CDR1 is MNHNY and CDR2 is SVGAGI (reference sequence). This CDR3 contains 13 residues.

The rearrangement joins TRBV5-1 to TRBJ2-1; the TRBD1 assignment by TCRdb is unverifiable without DNA. In germline, CDR1 is SGHRS, CDR2 YFSETQ. The CDR3 sequence is 17 residues long. Here the CDR3 reads CASSNWGPGGINGEQFF.

V gene TRBV19 combines with J gene TRBJ2-2. The CDR3 extends over 15 amino acids. Germline CDR1 LNHDA, CDR2 SQIVND (reference sequence). CDR3 loop: CASSLAQLNTGELFF.

The chain carries TRBV21-1 and TRBJ2-7; TCRdb proposes TRBD1, but this gene call is untestable without DNA. TRBV21-1 constitutes a pseudogene. The CDR3 loop spans 18 amino acids. The CDR3 loop reads CASSMRGQGASNLYEQYF.

The rearrangement links TRBV15 to TRBJ2-7; TCRdb's D call, TRBD1, is unchecked because there is no DNA. Germline CDR1 and CDR2: LNHNV and YYDKDF (reference sequence). The CDR3 is 15 amino acids. The CDR3 here is CATSRLRDTPAEQYF.

The chain couples TRBV25-1 to TRBJ1-6. Per germline, CDR1 MGHDK and CDR2 SYGVNS. The CDR3 runs 17 residues. This chain's CDR3 is CASVRAREGVLNSPLHF. Full variable domain (outside the CDR3, taken from reference TRBV25-1 and TRBJ1-6): EADIYQTPRYLVIGTGKKITLECSQTMGHDKMYWYQQDPGMELHLIHYSYGVNSTEKGDLSSESTVSRIRTEHFPLTLESARPSHTSQYLCASVRAREGVLNSPLHFGNGTRLTVT.